A single sample gave rise to the 13 T cell receptor beta chains below, sequenced in a study of blood T cell repertoires in COVID-19. Here immunoSEQ multiplex PCR was the method, and the copy in TCRdb shows in-frame clones only, minus some. The table lists almost 200,000 clones, roughly 90% of them singletons. The specimen was PBMCs or T cells enriched from blood (not recorded which). The receptors derive from a woman aged 18-29 years who had recovered from COVID-19.

V and J are TRBV4-1 and TRBJ2-7, with TRBD2 matching over 12 bases. The CDR3 totals 14 residues. Germline V gene data show CDR1 as MGHRA and CDR2 as YSYEKL. V shed 7 bases, J shed 4 bases, and the junction held 5 bases outside the gene matches. The CDR3 region has the DNA TGCGCCAGCACCCGACTAGCGGGGGAGTACGAGCAGTACTTC. Protein sequence: CASTRLAGEYEQYF.

This clone was seen once. V and J are TRBV30 and TRBJ2-1, with 11 nucleotides matching TRBD1. The length of the CDR3 is 16 residues. V lost 3 bases to trimming and J lost 12 bases; unmatched junction nucleotides: 16. The germline gives CDR1 GTSNPN, CDR2 SVGIG (reference sequence). CDR3 region: CAWRPPPGQGDGGQFF. CDR3 DNA: TGTGCCTGGAGACCCCCGCCGGGACAGGGGGACGGGGGGCAGTTCTTC.

This chain joins TRBV3-1 (or the pseudogene TRBV3-2) and TRBJ1-1; possibly TRBD1 for D (5 bases). This CDR3 is 16 amino acids long. Trimming pared 3 bases from V and 0 bases from J, leaving 14 bases between. Germline V lookup: CDR1 LGHDT, CDR2 YNNKEL (reference sequence). In DNA, the CDR3 is TGTGCCAGCAGCCAGTATGGGGCCAGCCTGAACACTGAAGCTTTCTTT. It translates to CASSQYGASLNTEAFF.

The chain uses TRBV5-4 and TRBJ1-2; the D is unclear. Germline assignment: CDR1 SGHNT and CDR2 YYREEE (reference sequence). The length of the CDR3 is 13 residues. V dropped 4 bases and J dropped 3 bases, with 10 bases sitting between them. Here the CDR3 reads CASSLRHDYGYTF. CDR3 bases: TGTGCCAGCAGCCTGAGACACGACTATGGCTACACCTTC.

The chain recombines TRBV30 with TRBJ2-1; 8 positions agree with TRBD2. Germline-derived CDR1 and CDR2 are GTSNPN and SVGIG (reference sequence). With 8 bases clipped from V and 2 bases from J, the junction kept 8 bases outside the gene matches. CDR3 length: 14 residues. The CDR3 DNA sequence: TGTGCCGGGGAGCGGGGGCCTACCTACAATGAGCAGTTCTTC. It translates to CAGERGPTYNEQFF.

This rearrangement joins TRBV7-3 to TRBJ1-2, with D maybe TRBD1 (5 bases). V was pared by 5 bases and J by 4 bases, with 17 bases between. This CDR3 is 15 amino acids long. Per germline, CDR1 SGHTA and CDR2 FQGTGA. The CDR3 sequence: CASSPRGGESYGYTF. The CDR3 DNA is TGTGCCAGCAGCCCTAGGGGCGGAGAGTCCTATGGCTACACCTTC.

As DNA, the CDR3 is TGCGCCAGCAGCGCGGGGCAGGCCACTAGGAGCTACACCTTC. Its translation: CASSAGQATRSYTF. This sequence joins TRBV5-1 and TRBJ1-2; possibly TRBD1 for D (5 bases). The CDR3 loop spans 14 amino acids. The germline CDR1 and CDR2 sequences are SGHRS and YFSETQ. Deletions cut 4 bases from V and 9 bases from J, with 19 bases between.

V and J are TRBV27 and TRBJ1-6; 8 nucleotides line up with TRBD1. The V and J ends lost 6 bases and 4 bases, in that order; junction bases with no gene match: 2. The germline CDR1 and CDR2 sequences are MNHEY and SMNVEV (reference sequence). The CDR3 has 14 residues. The CDR3 DNA follows: TGTGCCAGCAGCTGGGACAGGTATAATTCACCCCTCCACTTT. It yields the protein CASSWDRYNSPLHF.

This sequence joins TRBV5-8 and TRBJ1-5; tentative D call: TRBD1 (5 bases). Germline assignment: CDR1 SGHTS and CDR2 YDEGEE. This CDR3 is built from 15 residues. V lost 1 base and J 2 bases, leaving 10 bases between the germline ends. CDR3 residues: CASSLTRGGNQPQHF. In nucleotides, the CDR3 is TGTGCCAGCAGCTTGACTCGGGGGGGCAATCAGCCCCAGCATTTT. Filled out from reference TRBV5-8 and TRBJ1-5, the complete variable domain reads EAGVTQSPTHLIKTRGQQATLRCSPISGHTSVYWYQQALGLGLQFLLWYDEGEERNRGNFPPRFSGRQFPNYSSELNVNALELEDSALYLCASSLTRGGNQPQHFGDGTRLSIL.

The V and J genes are TRBV6-1 and TRBJ2-7, with TRBD2 matching 9 bases. Germline CDR1 reads MNHNS; CDR2 reads SASEGT. J was trimmed by 6 bases and V by 3 bases; bases with no gene match: 15. The CDR3 contains 17 residues. The CDR3 here is CASSDFSLAGNPREQYF. DNA for the CDR3: TGTGCCAGCAGTGACTTTTCTCTAGCGGGGAACCCCCGCGAGCAGTACTTC.

CDR3 region: CASSADRVYLEAFF. As DNA, the CDR3 is TGTGCCAGCAGTGCGGACAGGGTCTACTTGGAAGCTTTCTTT. The chain employs TRBV28 and TRBJ1-1; 8 nucleotides line up with TRBD1. CDR3 size: 14 residues. Looked up from germline, CDR1 is MDHEN and CDR2 is SYDVKM. With V trimmed by 5 bases and J by 8 bases, 10 bases remained unmatched.

The chain couples TRBV15 to TRBJ1-1; the D is unclear. Trimming stripped 5 bases from V and 1 base from J, with 8 bases between. The CDR3 totals 13 residues. Germline CDR1 LNHNV, CDR2 YYDKDF (reference sequence). CDR3 nucleotide sequence: TGTGCCACCAGCGGAGGGAGGAACACTGAAGCTTTCTTT. Translation: CATSGGRNTEAFF.

The chain carries TRBV18 and TRBJ2-7, with TRBD1 matching 9 bases. Germline V gene sequence: CDR1 KGHSH, CDR2 LQKENI. The CDR3 is 15 amino acids. After removal of 1 base from V and 6 bases from J, the junction contained 7 bases not matched to a gene. The CDR3 DNA reads as TGTGCCAGCTCACCACTTGAGACAGGGGGAGGCGAGCAGTACTTC. Protein sequence: CASSPLETGGGEQYF.